This section outlines one TCR beta chain sequence together with its context. Which antigen it targets is not known. Per-base qualities were not stored, and no clone one base away is much larger. Library preparation used the immunoSEQ multiplex PCR assay. The immuneACCESS repertoire file appears here via TCRdb, limited to in-frame rearrangements. These files lack a portion of the clones; in checked studies, under half of the deficit traces to unresolved V genes, and the cause of the others is not known. The sample has under 45,000 clones on record, over 85% of them singletons. More than 0.6% of the sample is held by the ten biggest clonotypes. These data originate in a study of T cell changes during pregnancy in multiple sclerosis (dated by TCRdb to between 2018 and 2021). About the study as a whole: Changes in the T cell repertoire over the course of pregnancy were examined in this study in women with multiple sclerosis.

V is pruned by 0 bases and J by 5 bases, leaving 4 bases of the junction without a gene match. The CDR3 holds 15 amino acids from the cysteine to the phenylalanine. The only DNA kept is the CDR3, 45 bases in frame from the first base. This TCR was recovered from a female donor with multiple sclerosis, enrolled in a pregnancy study. Recombination linked TRBV23-1 to TRBJ2-5; TRBD2 lines up with 9 middle nucleotides. Being an ORF, TRBV23-1 has a function that is uncertain. The sample was CD4+ T cells from peripheral blood mononuclear cells, taken in the first trimester of pregnancy. CDR3 protein: CASSQSGTSCETQYF. At the DNA level, the sequence is TGCGCCAGCAGTCAATCCGGGACTAGCTGTGAGACCCAGTACTTC.